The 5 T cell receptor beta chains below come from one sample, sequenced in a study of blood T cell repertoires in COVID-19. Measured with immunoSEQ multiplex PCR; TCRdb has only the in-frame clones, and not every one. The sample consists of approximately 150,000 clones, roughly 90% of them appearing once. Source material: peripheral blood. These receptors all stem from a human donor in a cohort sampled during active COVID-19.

As DNA, the CDR3 is TGCGCCAGCAGCCCCCTGGGGGGAGGGGTCAATTCACCCCTCCACTTT. Its protein product is CASSPLGGGVNSPLHF. The chain combines TRBV4-1 with TRBJ1-6, with a possible D match to TRBD1 (5 bases). The germline V gene encodes CDR1 MGHRA and CDR2 YSYEKL. The CDR3 covers 16 residues. With 4 bases removed from V and 7 bases from J, the gap between germline ends came to 17 bases.

The CDR3 coding sequence is TGCGCCAGCAGCCAGATTGACCGGGACTTTACTGAAGCTTTCTTT. It yields the protein CASSQIDRDFTEAFF. V is TRBV4-1 and J is TRBJ1-1; TRBD1 might be the D (5 bases). V gave up 3 bases and J gave up 5 bases, with 16 bases separating them. Germline CDR1 and CDR2: MGHRA and YSYEKL. The CDR3 runs 15 residues.

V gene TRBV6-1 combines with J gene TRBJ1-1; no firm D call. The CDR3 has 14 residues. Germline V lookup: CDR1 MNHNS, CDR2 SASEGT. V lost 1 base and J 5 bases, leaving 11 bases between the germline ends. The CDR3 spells CASSEGSSVTEAFF. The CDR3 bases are TGTGCCAGCAGTGAAGGGTCTAGCGTTACTGAAGCTTTCTTT.

Here the CDR3 DNA reads TGTGCCAGCAGGACAGATCAAGAGACCCAGTACTTC. This gives the protein CASRTDQETQYF. V gene TRBV2 combines with J gene TRBJ2-5; TRBD1 is a possible D gene (5 bases). CDR3 length equals 12 residues. V shed 6 bases and J shed 2 bases, with 7 bases lying between them. CDR1 and CDR2 (germline): SNHLY, FYNNEI.

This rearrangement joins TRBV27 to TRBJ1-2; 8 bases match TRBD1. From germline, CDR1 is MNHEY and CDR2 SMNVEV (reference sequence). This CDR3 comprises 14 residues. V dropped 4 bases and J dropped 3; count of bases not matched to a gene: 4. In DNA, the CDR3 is TGTGCCAGCAGTTCAGCAGGGGGCGACTATGGCTACACCTTC. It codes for CASSSAGGDYGYTF.